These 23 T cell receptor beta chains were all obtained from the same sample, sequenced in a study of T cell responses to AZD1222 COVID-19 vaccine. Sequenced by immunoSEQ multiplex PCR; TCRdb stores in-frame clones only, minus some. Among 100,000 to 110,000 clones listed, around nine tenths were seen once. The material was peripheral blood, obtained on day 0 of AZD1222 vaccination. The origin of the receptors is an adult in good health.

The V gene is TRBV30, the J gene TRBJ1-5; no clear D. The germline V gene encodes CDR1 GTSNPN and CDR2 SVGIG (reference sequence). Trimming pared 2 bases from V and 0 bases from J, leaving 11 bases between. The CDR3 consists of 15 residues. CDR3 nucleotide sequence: TGTGCCTGGAGTACCGGGCCCTATAGCAATCAGCCCCAGCATTTT. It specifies CAWSTGPYSNQPQHF.

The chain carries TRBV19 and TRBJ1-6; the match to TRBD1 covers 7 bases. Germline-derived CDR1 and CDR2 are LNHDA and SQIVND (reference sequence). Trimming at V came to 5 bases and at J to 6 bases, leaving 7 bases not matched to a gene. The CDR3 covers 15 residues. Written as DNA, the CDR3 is TGTGCCAGTAGTCCCAGGGCAGGGGGTAATTCACCCCTCCACTTT. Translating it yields CASSPRAGGNSPLHF.

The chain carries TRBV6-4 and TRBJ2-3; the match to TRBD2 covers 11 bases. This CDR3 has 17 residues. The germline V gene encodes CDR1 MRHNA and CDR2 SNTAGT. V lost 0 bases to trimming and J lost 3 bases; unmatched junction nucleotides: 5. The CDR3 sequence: CASSDSTSGAGTDTQYF. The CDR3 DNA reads TGTGCCAGCAGTGACTCGACTAGCGGGGCGGGAACAGATACGCAGTATTTT.

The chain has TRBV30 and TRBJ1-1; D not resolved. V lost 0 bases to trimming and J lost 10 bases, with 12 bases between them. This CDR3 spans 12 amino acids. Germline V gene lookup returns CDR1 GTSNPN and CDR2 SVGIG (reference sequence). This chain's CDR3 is CAWSVSGRVAFF. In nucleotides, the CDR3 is TGTGCCTGGAGTGTTTCTGGTAGGGTAGCTTTCTTT.

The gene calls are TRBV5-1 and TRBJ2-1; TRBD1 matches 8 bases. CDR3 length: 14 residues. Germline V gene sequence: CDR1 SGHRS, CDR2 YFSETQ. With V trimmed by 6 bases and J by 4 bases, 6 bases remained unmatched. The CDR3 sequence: CASNPGGEYNEQFF. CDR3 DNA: TGCGCCAGCAACCCAGGGGGCGAGTACAATGAGCAGTTCTTC.

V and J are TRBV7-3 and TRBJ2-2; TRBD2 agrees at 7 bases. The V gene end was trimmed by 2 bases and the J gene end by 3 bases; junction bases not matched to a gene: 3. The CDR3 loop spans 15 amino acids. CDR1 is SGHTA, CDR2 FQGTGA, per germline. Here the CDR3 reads CASSLVGGDTGELFF. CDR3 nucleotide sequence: TGTGCCAGCAGCTTAGTGGGAGGGGACACCGGGGAGCTGTTTTTT.

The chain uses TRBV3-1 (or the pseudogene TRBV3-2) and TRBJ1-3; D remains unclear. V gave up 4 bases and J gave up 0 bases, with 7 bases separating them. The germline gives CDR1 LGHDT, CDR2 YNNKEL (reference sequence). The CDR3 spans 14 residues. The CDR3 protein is CASSPIASGNTIYF. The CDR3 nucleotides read TGTGCCAGCAGCCCAATCGCCTCTGGAAACACCATATATTTT.

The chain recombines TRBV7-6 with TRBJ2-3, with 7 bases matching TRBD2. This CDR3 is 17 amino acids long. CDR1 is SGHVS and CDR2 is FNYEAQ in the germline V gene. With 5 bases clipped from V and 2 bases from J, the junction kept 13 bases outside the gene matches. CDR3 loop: CASSPNSSGTTTDTQYF. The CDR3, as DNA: TGTGCCAGCAGCCCAAATTCTTCCGGGACTACCACAGATACGCAGTATTTT.

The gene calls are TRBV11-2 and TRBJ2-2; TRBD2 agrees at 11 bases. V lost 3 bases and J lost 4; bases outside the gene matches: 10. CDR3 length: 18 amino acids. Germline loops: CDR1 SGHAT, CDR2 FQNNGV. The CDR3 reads CASSFGPSGRQGTGELFF. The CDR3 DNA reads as TGTGCCAGCAGCTTTGGGCCTAGCGGGAGGCAAGGCACCGGGGAGCTGTTTTTT.

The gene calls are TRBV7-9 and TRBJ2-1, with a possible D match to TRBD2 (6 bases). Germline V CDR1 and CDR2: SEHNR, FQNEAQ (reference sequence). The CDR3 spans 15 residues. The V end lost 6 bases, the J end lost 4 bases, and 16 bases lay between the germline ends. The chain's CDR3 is CASRLLEGRYNEQFF. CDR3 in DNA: TGTGCCAGCAGACTTTTGGAGGGGAGATACAATGAGCAGTTCTTC.

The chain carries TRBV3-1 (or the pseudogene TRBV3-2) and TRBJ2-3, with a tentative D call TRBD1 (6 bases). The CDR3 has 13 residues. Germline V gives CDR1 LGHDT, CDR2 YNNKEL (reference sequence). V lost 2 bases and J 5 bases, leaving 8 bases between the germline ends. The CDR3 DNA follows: TGTGCCAGCAGCCAACAGGGGATAGATACGCAGTATTTT. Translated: CASSQQGIDTQYF.

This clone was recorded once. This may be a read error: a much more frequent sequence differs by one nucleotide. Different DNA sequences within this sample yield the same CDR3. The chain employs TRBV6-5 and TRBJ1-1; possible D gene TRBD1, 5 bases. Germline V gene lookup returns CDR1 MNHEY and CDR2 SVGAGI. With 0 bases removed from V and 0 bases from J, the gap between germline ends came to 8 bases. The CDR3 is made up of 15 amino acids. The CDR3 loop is CASSYSAGLNTEAFF. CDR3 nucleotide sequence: TGTGCCAGCAGTTACTCGGCAGGGTTGAACACTGAAGCTTTCTTT.

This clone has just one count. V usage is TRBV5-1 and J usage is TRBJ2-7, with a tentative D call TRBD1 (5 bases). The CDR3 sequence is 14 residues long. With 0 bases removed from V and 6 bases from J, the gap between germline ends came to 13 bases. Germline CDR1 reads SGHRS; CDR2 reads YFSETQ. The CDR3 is CASSLGQGGSEQYF. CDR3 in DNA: TGCGCCAGCAGCTTGGGGCAGGGTGGCTCCGAGCAGTACTTC.

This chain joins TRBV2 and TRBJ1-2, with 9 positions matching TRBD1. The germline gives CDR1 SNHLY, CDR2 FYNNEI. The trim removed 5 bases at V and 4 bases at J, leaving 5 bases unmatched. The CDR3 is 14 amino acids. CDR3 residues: CASSWATGGYGYTF. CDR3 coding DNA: TGTGCCAGCAGTTGGGCGACAGGGGGCTATGGCTACACCTTC.

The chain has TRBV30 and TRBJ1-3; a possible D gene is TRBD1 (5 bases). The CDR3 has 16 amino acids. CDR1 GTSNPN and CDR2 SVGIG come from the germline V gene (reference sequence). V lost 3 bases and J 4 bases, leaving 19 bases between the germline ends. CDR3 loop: CAWSIQKGVTGNTIYF. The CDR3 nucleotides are TGTGCCTGGAGCATCCAAAAAGGGGTAACCGGAAACACCATATATTTT.

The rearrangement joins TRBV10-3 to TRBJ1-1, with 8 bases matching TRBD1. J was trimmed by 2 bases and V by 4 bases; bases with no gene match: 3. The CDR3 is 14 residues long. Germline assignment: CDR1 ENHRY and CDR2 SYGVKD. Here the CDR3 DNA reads TGTGCCATCAGTGGGACAGGGTTAAACACTGAAGCTTTCTTT. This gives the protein CAISGTGLNTEAFF.

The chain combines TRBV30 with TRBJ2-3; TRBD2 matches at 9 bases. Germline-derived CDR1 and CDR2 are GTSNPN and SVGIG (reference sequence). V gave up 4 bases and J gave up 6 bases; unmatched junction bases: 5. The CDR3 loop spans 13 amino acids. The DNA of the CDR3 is TGTGCCTGGACTAGCGGGACCTGGGATACGCAGTATTTT. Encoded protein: CAWTSGTWDTQYF.

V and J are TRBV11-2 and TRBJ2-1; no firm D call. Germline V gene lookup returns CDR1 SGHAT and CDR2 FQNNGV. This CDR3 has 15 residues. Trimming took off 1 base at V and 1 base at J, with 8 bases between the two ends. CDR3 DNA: TGTGCCAGCAGCTTAGCAGAAGGTTCCTACAATGAGCAGTTCTTC. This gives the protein CASSLAEGSYNEQFF.

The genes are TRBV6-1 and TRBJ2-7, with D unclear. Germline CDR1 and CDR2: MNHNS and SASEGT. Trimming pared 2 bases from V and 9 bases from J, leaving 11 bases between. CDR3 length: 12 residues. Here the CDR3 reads CASSESRNRQYF. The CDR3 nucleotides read TGTGCCAGCAGTGAATCACGGAATAGGCAGTACTTC.

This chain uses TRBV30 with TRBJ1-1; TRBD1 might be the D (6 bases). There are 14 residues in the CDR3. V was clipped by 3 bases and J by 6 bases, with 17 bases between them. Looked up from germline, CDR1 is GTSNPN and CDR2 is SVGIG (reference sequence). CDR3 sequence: CAWSQGGRGAEAFF. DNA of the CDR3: TGTGCCTGGAGCCAAGGGGGGAGAGGGGCTGAAGCTTTCTTT.

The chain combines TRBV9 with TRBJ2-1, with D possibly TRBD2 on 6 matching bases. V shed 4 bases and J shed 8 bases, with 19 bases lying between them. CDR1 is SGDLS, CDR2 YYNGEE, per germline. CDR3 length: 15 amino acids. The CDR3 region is CASSPLTTSGDEQFF. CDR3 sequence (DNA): TGTGCCAGCAGCCCCCTTACCACCTCGGGGGATGAGCAGTTCTTC.

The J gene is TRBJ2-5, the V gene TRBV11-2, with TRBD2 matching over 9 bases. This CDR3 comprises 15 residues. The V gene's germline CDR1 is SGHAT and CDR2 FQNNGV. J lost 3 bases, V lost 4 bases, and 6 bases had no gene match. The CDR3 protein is CASSSRTSAKETQYF. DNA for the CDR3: TGTGCCAGCAGCTCCCGGACTAGCGCAAAAGAGACCCAGTACTTC.

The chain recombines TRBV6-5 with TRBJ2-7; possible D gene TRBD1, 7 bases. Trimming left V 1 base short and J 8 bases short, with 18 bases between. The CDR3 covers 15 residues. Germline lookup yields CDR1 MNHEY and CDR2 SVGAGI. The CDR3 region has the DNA TGTGCCAGCAGTTACTTCTGGAGGGGGCATTGGAAGCAGTACTTC. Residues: CASSYFWRGHWKQYF.